The 8 T cell receptor beta chains below come from one sample, sequenced in a study of shared clonotypes between healthy human individuals. Measured with immunoSEQ multiplex PCR; TCRdb has only the in-frame clones, and not every one. The profile shows around 990,000 clones, 70% to 80% of them singletons. The sequenced material came from memory CD4+ T cells from PBMCs. Subset here: CD45RA-negative fraction. The receptors were gathered from a young man in good health. Some clones in this sample may be carry-over from other donors' samples.

This chain uses TRBV27 with TRBJ2-1, with 16 bases matching TRBD2. CDR3 length: 22 residues. V trimming: 3 bases; J trimming: 3 bases; junction bases outside the gene matches: 17. Germline V gives CDR1 MNHEY, CDR2 SMNVEV (reference sequence). The CDR3, as DNA: TGTGCCAGCAGTTTGACCAAACCGGGACTAGCGGGAGGGCACGTCGGCTACAATGAGCAGTTCTTC. It translates to CASSLTKPGLAGGHVGYNEQFF.

The V and J genes are TRBV7-3 and TRBJ2-3; 7 nucleotides match TRBD2. This CDR3 region has 14 residues. From germline, CDR1 is SGHTA and CDR2 FQGTGA. V shed 5 bases, J shed 1 base, and the junction held 3 bases outside the gene matches. CDR3 nucleotides: TGTGCCAGCAGCGCGGGAGCCGGCACAGATACGCAGTATTTT. Translation gives CASSAGAGTDTQYF.

CDR3 nucleotide sequence: TGTGCCAGCAACAGCGGCAGCTCCTACGAGCAGTACTTC. Translating gives CASNSGSSYEQYF. The chain employs TRBV28 and TRBJ2-7; D perhaps matches TRBD2 (5 bases). This CDR3 has 13 amino acids. Germline CDR1 reads MDHEN; CDR2 reads SYDVKM. V shed 7 bases and J shed 0 bases, with 10 bases lying between them.

The chain recombines TRBV30 with TRBJ1-1; D is undetermined. V lost 1 base to trimming and J lost 4 bases, with 16 bases between them. The CDR3 is 15 residues long. Germline loops: CDR1 GTSNPN, CDR2 SVGIG (reference sequence). The CDR3 bases are TGTGCCTGGAGTGACCTGGGTGGGTTGGGCACTGAAGCTTTCTTT. Its protein is CAWSDLGGLGTEAFF.

The genes are TRBV18 and TRBJ1-2, with 8 bases that match TRBD1. V shed 6 bases, J shed 4 bases, and the junction held 7 bases outside the gene matches. Germline assignment: CDR1 KGHSH and CDR2 LQKENI. The length of the CDR3 is 14 residues. The CDR3 region has the DNA TGTGCCAGCTCCCCGCAGGGGGCTTTCTATGGCTACACCTTC. This codes for CASSPQGAFYGYTF.

This chain links TRBV5-1 with TRBJ1-3; unclear D gene. Per germline, CDR1 SGHRS and CDR2 YFSETQ. The CDR3 totals 14 residues. The V gene lost 0 bases and the J gene lost 1 base, with 5 bases spanning the gap. CDR3 DNA sequence: TGCGCCAGCAGCTTGGATTTATCTGGAAACACCATATATTTT. Protein: CASSLDLSGNTIYF.

Details on this clone: The same CDR3 also results from other DNA sequences found in this sample. The V gene is TRBV7-8, the J gene TRBJ2-7; TRBD1 aligns across 7 bases. Germline assignment: CDR1 SGHVS and CDR2 FQNEAQ. J gave up 4 bases and V 3 bases, and 0 bases lay outside the gene matches. CDR3 length: 12 amino acids. DNA of the CDR3: TGTGCCAGCAGCTTGACAGGGTACGAGCAGTACTTC. Its translation: CASSLTGYEQYF.

The chain combines TRBV6-6 with TRBJ1-5; tentative D call: TRBD1 (6 bases). Germline CDR1 MNHNY, CDR2 SVGAGI (reference sequence). Trimming removed 2 bases at V and 3 bases at J, with 11 bases between. CDR3 length: 15 residues. The CDR3, as DNA: TGTGCCAGCAGTTACCTGGGGGCTTTCAATCAGCCCCAGCATTTT. Its translation is CASSYLGAFNQPQHF.